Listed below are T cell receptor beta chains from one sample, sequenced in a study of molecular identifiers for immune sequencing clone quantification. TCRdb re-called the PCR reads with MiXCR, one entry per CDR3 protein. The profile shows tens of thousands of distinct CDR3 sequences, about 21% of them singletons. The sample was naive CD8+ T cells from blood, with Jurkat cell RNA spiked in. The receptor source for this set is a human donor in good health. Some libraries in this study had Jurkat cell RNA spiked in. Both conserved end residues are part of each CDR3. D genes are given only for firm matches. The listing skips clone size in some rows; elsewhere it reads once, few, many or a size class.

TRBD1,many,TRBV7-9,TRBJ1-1,TGTGCCAGCTCACTGACAGGGGGCACTGAAGCTTTCTTT,CASSLTGGTEAFF
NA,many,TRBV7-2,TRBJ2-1,TGTGCCAGCAGCTTACTCAGCTCCTACAATGAGCAGTTCTTC,CASSLLSSYNEQFF
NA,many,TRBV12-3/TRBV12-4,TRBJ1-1,TGTGCCAGCCGACTCAGGGCCCCAGGGGCTTTCTTT,CASRLRAPGAFF
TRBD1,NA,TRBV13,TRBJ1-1,TGTGCCACCAGGGGGGCGGTCGCTTTCTTT,CATRGAVAFF
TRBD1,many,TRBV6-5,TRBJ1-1,TGTGCCAGCAGTTACCAGACAGGGGGGTTCGGCACTGAAGCTTTCTTT,CASSYQTGGFGTEAFF
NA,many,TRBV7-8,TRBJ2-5,TGTGCCAGCAGCTTAGTGGCGGGGCGTAAGGAGACCCAGTACTTC,CASSLVAGRKETQYF
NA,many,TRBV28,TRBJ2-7,NA,CASSFGPGPSNEQYF
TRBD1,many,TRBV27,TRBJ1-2,TGTGCCAGCAGTTCCAAGACAGGGGGCAATAGTAAGGGTGGCTACACCTTC,CASSSKTGGNSKGGYTF
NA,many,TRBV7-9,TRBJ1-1,TGTGCCTGCAAAACAGGGCTGCAGGAGGGCACTGAAGCTTTCTTT,CACKTGLQEGTEAFF
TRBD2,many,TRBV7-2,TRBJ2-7,TGTGCCAGCAGCTCCCTAGCGGGAGGAAGCGAGCAGTACTTC,CASSSLAGGSEQYF
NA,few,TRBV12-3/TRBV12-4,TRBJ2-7,TGTGCCAGCAGTTGGGGCTTCAACTACGAGCAGTACTTC,CASSWGFNYEQYF
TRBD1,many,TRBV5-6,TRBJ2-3,TGTGCCAGCAGTTGGACAGGGGTTAGCACAGATACGCAGTATTTT,CASSWTGVSTDTQYF
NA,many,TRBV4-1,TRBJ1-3,TGCGCCAGCAGCCTTGGGGTTGGTCGGGACACCATATATTTT,CASSLGVGRDTIYF
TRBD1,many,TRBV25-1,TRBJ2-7,TGTGCCAGCAGTGGAGGACTGCCAGGGGGCGAGCAGTACTTC,CASSGGLPGGEQYF
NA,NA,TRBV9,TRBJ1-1,TGTGCCAGCAGCGTAGAGAGGGGGAACACTGAAGCTTTCTTT,CASSVERGNTEAFF
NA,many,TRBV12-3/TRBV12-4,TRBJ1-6,TGTGCCAGCAGTTTAGGGCACGCGGCTAGGTCACCCCTCCACTTT,CASSLGHAARSPLHF
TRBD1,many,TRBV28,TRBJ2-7,TGTGCCAGCAGGGTGGCAGGGGGCTACGAGCAGTACTTC,CASRVAGGYEQYF
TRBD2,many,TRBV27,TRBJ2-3,TGTGCCAGCAGTTCAGCGGGGGTCACAGATACGCAGTATTTT,CASSSAGVTDTQYF
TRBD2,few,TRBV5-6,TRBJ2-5,TGTGCCAGCAGCAATAGCGGGGAGCAAACCCAGTACTTC,CASSNSGEQTQYF
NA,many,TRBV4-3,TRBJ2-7,TGCGCCAGCAGCCAGGGAGCGGATGGATACTACGAGCAGTACTTC,CASSQGADGYYEQYF
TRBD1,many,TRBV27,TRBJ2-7,TGTGCCAGCAGTGGACGGACAGGGCATGAGCAGTACTTC,CASSGRTGHEQYF
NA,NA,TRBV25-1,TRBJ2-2,TGTGCCAGCAGCAGTGACACCGGGGAGCTGTTTTTT,CASSSDTGELFF
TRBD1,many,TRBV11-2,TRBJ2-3,TGTGCCAGCAGCTTAGAACCAGGGGGCCCGCCAGATACGCAGTATTTT,CASSLEPGGPPDTQYF
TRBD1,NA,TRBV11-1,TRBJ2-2,TGTGCCAGCAGCCCCGGGACAGGGGCGACCGGGGAGCTGTTTTTT,CASSPGTGATGELFF
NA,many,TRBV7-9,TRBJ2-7,TGTGCCAGCAGCCCGACATTGGGGGCCTACGAGCAGTACTTC,CASSPTLGAYEQYF
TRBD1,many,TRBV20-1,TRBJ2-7,TGCAGTGCTTTGGGGACAGTCTACGAGCAGTACTTC,CSALGTVYEQYF
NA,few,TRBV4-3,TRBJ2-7,TGCGCCAGCAGCCAAGATTTGGGGGGCTCCACCTACGAGCAGTACTTC,CASSQDLGGSTYEQYF
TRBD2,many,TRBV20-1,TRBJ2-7,TGCAGTGCTAGAGATCGTAGGACTAGCACAAGATACGAGCAGTACTTC,CSARDRRTSTRYEQYF
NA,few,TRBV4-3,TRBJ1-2,TGCGCCAGCAGCCAAGATCGGTTAGGGGGATTAAACTATGGCTACACCTTC,CASSQDRLGGLNYGYTF
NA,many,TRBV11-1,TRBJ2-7,TGTGCCAGCAGCTTGGAGGCTCTACGGGAGCAGTACTTC,CASSLEALREQYF
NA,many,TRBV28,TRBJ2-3,TGTGCCAGCAGCCTCCCTGAACATCGGGAAGAAACAGATACGCAGTATTTT,CASSLPEHREETDTQYF
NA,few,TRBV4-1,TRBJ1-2,TGCGCCAGCAGCCAAGATAAAGGCACACTCTATGGCTACACCTTC,CASSQDKGTLYGYTF